The clone carrying this T cell receptor beta chain was seen once. These data originate in a study of blood T cell repertoires in COVID-19. Overall study: Italy, Spain and the United States were the sources of the convalescent and acute COVID-19 samples.

Authors' methods: The authors estimated nucleated cell counts from reference gene primer amplification. TCRdb's copy holds only in-frame clones and misses some; the assay was immunoSEQ multiplex PCR. That table is the source of V, J and clone size, and D and trimming were worked out from the DNA. In the table there are more than 300,000 clones, more than 75% of which are singletons. The junction had 4 bases not matched to a gene; V was cut back by 5 bases and J by 6 bases. This CDR3 region has 12 residues. Germline V gene lookup returns CDR1 MNHEY and CDR2 SMNVEV (reference sequence). The source of this sequence is a woman between 45 and 60 years old with acute or convalescent COVID-19. Sample: peripheral blood. This rearrangement joins TRBV27 to TRBJ2-7, with 7 positions matching TRBD1. This CDR3 reads CASSPQGSEQYF. CDR3 coding DNA: TGTGCCAGCAGTCCACAGGGGAGCGAGCAGTACTTC.